This entry features one TCR beta chain sequence. Every subset had its genomic DNA shared out evenly among several immunoSEQ plates. Under the authors' procedure: ImmunoSEQ only sent back junction sequences with no quality scores, so filtering was done differently. Clones were read by immunoSEQ multiplex PCR, and TCRdb kept only the in-frame ones, dropping some. The DNA gave D and trimming, while V, J and clone size come from that table. The sample gives 550,000 to 600,000 clones, more than 95% of which show up once; 0.25% to 0.35% is in the top ten. The record originates from a study of shared clonotypes between healthy human individuals. Naive CD8 cells lacked CD45RO and underwent positive selection for CCR7, leaving out terminally differentiated effector memory CD45RA+ cells. CDR1 and CDR2 (germline): MNHEY, SMNVEV (reference sequence). Trimming took 3 bases from V and 4 from J; bases not matched to a gene: 6. The CDR3 totals 15 residues.

Sequenced: naive CD8+ T cells sorted from blood. The chain joins TRBV27 to TRBJ1-2; 9 bases line up with TRBD1. The sequence was obtained from a man aged 25-45 years in good health. CDR3 residues: CASSLGQGNPYGYTF. Written as DNA, the CDR3 is TGTGCCAGCAGTTTGGGACAGGGTAACCCCTATGGCTACACCTTC.